This passage covers 19 T cell receptor beta chains from one sample sequenced in a study of radiotherapy plus CTLA-4 blockade in lung cancer. TCRdb's copy holds only in-frame clones and misses some; the assay was immunoSEQ multiplex PCR. The table includes tens of thousands of clones, around 84% detected once. The specimen comprised peripheral blood, sampled from a patient treated with radiotherapy plus ipilimumab. Every receptor here comes from a human donor with non-small cell lung cancer that progressed on radiotherapy plus ipilimumab.

The CDR3: CASSLTSGVRQDEQFF. Written as DNA, the CDR3 is TGCGCCAGCAGCTTGACTAGCGGGGTCAGGCAGGATGAGCAGTTCTTC. The V and J genes are TRBV5-1 and TRBJ2-1; 10 nucleotides line up with TRBD2. The germline V gene encodes CDR1 SGHRS and CDR2 YFSETQ. V dropped 1 base and J dropped 8; count of bases not matched to a gene: 9. There are 16 residues in the CDR3.

This chain links TRBV11-2 with TRBJ2-1; D is undetermined. The CDR3 runs 11 residues. Trimming stripped 4 bases from V and 9 bases from J, with 7 bases between. Per the germline V gene, CDR1 is SGHAT and CDR2 is FQNNGV. The CDR3 loop reads CASSSDFEQFF. CDR3 coding DNA: TGTGCCAGCAGCTCCGACTTTGAGCAGTTCTTC.

This chain connects TRBV28 to TRBJ2-1; tentatively, D is TRBD2 (6 bases). Trimming stripped 4 bases from V and 5 bases from J, with 15 bases between. The CDR3 is 15 residues long. Germline loops: CDR1 MDHEN, CDR2 SYDVKM. CDR3 sequence: CASSSPWGDHNEQFF. CDR3 in DNA: TGTGCCAGCAGTTCCCCGTGGGGGGACCACAATGAGCAGTTCTTC.

The chain is built from TRBV5-1 and TRBJ1-4, with D perhaps TRBD1 (6 bases). Germline V CDR1 and CDR2: SGHRS, YFSETQ. V shed 4 bases and J shed 7 bases, with 17 bases lying between them. This CDR3 spans 15 amino acids. CDR3 region: CASSSQTGSAEKLFF. CDR3 sequence (DNA): TGCGCCAGCAGCAGCCAGACAGGATCTGCTGAAAAACTGTTTTTT.

The rearrangement uses TRBV5-5 and TRBJ1-5, with a weak D call TRBD1 (6 bases). Trimming cost V 1 base and J 6 bases, with 8 bases left between them. This CDR3 spans 13 amino acids. The germline CDR1 and CDR2 sequences are SGHKS and YYEKEE (reference sequence). CDR3 sequence: CASSLTGTQPQHF. In DNA, the CDR3 is TGTGCCAGCAGCTTGACAGGGACTCAGCCCCAGCATTTT.

The V and J genes are TRBV28 and TRBJ1-3; 9 nucleotides agree with TRBD1. This CDR3 is 18 amino acids long. Germline-derived CDR1 and CDR2 are MDHEN and SYDVKM. V lost 8 bases and J lost 2; bases outside the gene matches: 16. The CDR3 reads CASAPRVLQGAPGNTIYF. The CDR3 DNA is TGTGCCAGCGCCCCTCGCGTACTACAGGGGGCGCCTGGAAACACCATATATTTT.

This sequence joins TRBV6-6 and TRBJ2-2; no definite D call. Germline CDR1 reads MNHNY; CDR2 reads SVGAGI (reference sequence). Deletions cut 4 bases from V and 6 bases from J, with 12 bases between. This CDR3 has 14 residues. This CDR3 reads CASSFIDRAGELFF. DNA for the CDR3: TGTGCCAGCAGTTTTATCGACCGGGCCGGGGAGCTGTTTTTT.

The CDR3 protein is CASRRGTHTEAFF. The CDR3 DNA sequence: TGCGCCAGCAGGCGGGGCACGCACACTGAAGCTTTCTTT. The chain joins TRBV5-1 to TRBJ1-1, with a tentative D call TRBD1 (5 bases). CDR3 length: 13 residues. The germline CDR1 and CDR2 sequences are SGHRS and YFSETQ. Between the trimmed V and J ends, which lost 5 bases and 3 bases, there was a span of 11 bases.

This clone was counted only a few times. This sequence joins TRBV5-1 and TRBJ2-5, with D perhaps matching TRBD1 (6 bases). This CDR3 is 15 amino acids long. Germline CDR1 reads SGHRS; CDR2 reads YFSETQ. V lost 3 bases, J lost 4 bases, and 16 bases lay in between. DNA for the CDR3: TGCGCCAGCAGCTCACAGGGATGGCTGGGAGAGACCCAGTACTTC. Its translation is CASSSQGWLGETQYF. The full variable domain, rest sourced from reference TRBV5-1 and TRBJ2-5, is KAGVTQTPRYLIKTRGQQVTLSCSPISGHRSVSWYQQTPGQGLQFLFEYFSETQRNKGNFPGRFSGRQFSNSRSEMNVSTLELGDSALYLCASSSQGWLGETQYFGPGTRLLVL.

The chain links TRBV15 to TRBJ2-7; D not resolved. Between the trimmed V and J ends, which lost 0 bases and 4 bases, there was a span of 13 bases. This CDR3 contains 15 residues. CDR1 and CDR2 (germline): LNHNV, YYDKDF (reference sequence). This chain's CDR3 is CATSRDTQAPYEQYF. The CDR3 nucleotides read TGTGCCACCAGCAGAGATACGCAGGCCCCTTACGAGCAGTACTTC. Full variable domain (missing parts from reference TRBV15 and TRBJ2-7): DAMVIQNPRYQVTQFGKPVTLSCSQTLNHNVMYWYQQKSSQAPKLLFHYYDKDFNNEADTPDNFQSRRPNTSFCFLDIRSPGLGDTAMYLCATSRDTQAPYEQYFGPGTRLTVT.

V and J are TRBV18 and TRBJ2-3; 8 nucleotides match TRBD1. V lost 2 bases and J lost 4; bases outside the gene matches: 14. Germline V gene data show CDR1 as KGHSH and CDR2 as LQKENI. This CDR3 is 18 amino acids long. The CDR3 DNA is TGTGCCAGCTCACCAGGACAGGGTTCCTTGAAAGTTTCAGATACGCAGTATTTT. The encoded protein is CASSPGQGSLKVSDTQYF.

The chain joins TRBV7-2 to TRBJ1-1; TRBD1 might be the D (5 bases). The CDR3 loop spans 15 amino acids. In germline, CDR1 is SGHTA, CDR2 FQGNSA. Trimming pared 4 bases from V and 0 bases from J, leaving 12 bases between. The chain's CDR3 is CASSSGTEMNTEAFF. CDR3 DNA: TGTGCCAGCAGCTCTGGGACGGAAATGAACACTGAAGCTTTCTTT.

V gene TRBV7-8 combines with J gene TRBJ1-5; D possibly corresponds to TRBD1 (6 bases). Trimming stripped 0 bases from V and 2 bases from J, with 8 bases between. Germline V lookup: CDR1 SGHVS, CDR2 FQNEAQ. The CDR3 totals 15 residues. CDR3 region: CASSLAPGGNQPQHF. CDR3 sequence (DNA): TGTGCCAGCAGCTTAGCGCCAGGGGGCAATCAGCCCCAGCATTTT. Filled out from reference TRBV7-8 and TRBJ1-5, the complete variable domain reads GAGVSQSPRYKVAKRGQDVALRCDPISGHVSLFWYQQALGQGPEFLTYFQNEAQLDKSGLPSDRFFAERPEGSVSTLKIQRTQQEDSAVYLCASSLAPGGNQPQHFGDGTRLSIL.

This clone was recorded at least ten times. This rearrangement joins TRBV28 to TRBJ2-2, with 10 bases lining up with TRBD1. The V segment lost 8 bases and the J segment 5 bases; nucleotides outside the gene matches: 8. Germline CDR1 is MDHEN and CDR2 is SYDVKM. The CDR3 is 15 amino acids. CDR3: CASGTGTGETGELFF. The CDR3 DNA reads as TGTGCCAGCGGAACCGGGACAGGGGAAACCGGGGAGCTGTTTTTT.

This clone was observed a handful of times. The chain uses TRBV30 and TRBJ1-2; no clear D gene. The CDR3 length is 11 residues. Germline assignment: CDR1 GTSNPN and CDR2 SVGIG (reference sequence). Trimming took 8 bases from V and 4 from J, leaving 11 bases between them. The CDR3 nucleotides read TGTGCCGGCTCCGGGCTCTATGGCTACACCTTC. This encodes CAGSGLYGYTF.

The chain joins TRBV4-1 to TRBJ2-2; 7 bases agree with TRBD2. J gave up 0 bases and V 2 bases, and 3 bases lay outside the gene matches. The CDR3 is 16 residues long. CDR1 MGHRA and CDR2 YSYEKL come from the germline V gene. CDR3 DNA: TGCGCCAGCAGCCAATTGACTAGCCCGAACACCGGGGAGCTGTTTTTT. Translating gives CASSQLTSPNTGELFF.

The rearrangement uses TRBV5-6 and TRBJ2-7, with 9 bases identical to TRBD1. The CDR3 length is 17 residues. V gave up 7 bases and J gave up 2 bases; unmatched junction bases: 16. Germline CDR1 SGHDT, CDR2 YYEEEE. The CDR3 region has the DNA TGTGCCAGCGCATTACCCGCCGGGACAGGGAATACCTACGAGCAGTACTTC. Translating it yields CASALPAGTGNTYEQYF. The whole variable domain, filled in from reference TRBV5-6 and TRBJ2-7, reads DAGVTQSPTHLIKTRGQQVTLRCSPKSGHDTVSWYQQALGQGPQFIFQYYEEEERQRGNFPDRFSGHQFPNYSSELNVNALLLGDSALYLCASALPAGTGNTYEQYFGPGTRLTVT.

CDR3 in amino acids: CASGTGTGIYYGELFF. The DNA for the CDR3 is TGTGCCAGCGGGACCGGTACAGGGATTTACTACGGGGAGCTGTTTTTT. J is TRBJ2-2 and V is TRBV6-6; D is perhaps TRBD1 (6 bases). The V end lost 8 bases, the J end lost 7 bases, and 23 bases lay between the germline ends. The CDR3 has 16 amino acids. Germline assignment: CDR1 MNHNY and CDR2 SVGAGI (reference sequence).

The CDR3, as DNA: TGTGCCAGCAGCCGCACCGCGAGGGGGTTAGAGACCCAGTACTTC. Protein product: CASSRTARGLETQYF. J is TRBJ2-5 and V is TRBV11-2, with a tentative D call TRBD1 (6 bases). The V and J ends lost 5 bases and 4 bases respectively, with 17 bases between them. The length of the CDR3 is 15 residues. Looked up from germline, CDR1 is SGHAT and CDR2 is FQNNGV.